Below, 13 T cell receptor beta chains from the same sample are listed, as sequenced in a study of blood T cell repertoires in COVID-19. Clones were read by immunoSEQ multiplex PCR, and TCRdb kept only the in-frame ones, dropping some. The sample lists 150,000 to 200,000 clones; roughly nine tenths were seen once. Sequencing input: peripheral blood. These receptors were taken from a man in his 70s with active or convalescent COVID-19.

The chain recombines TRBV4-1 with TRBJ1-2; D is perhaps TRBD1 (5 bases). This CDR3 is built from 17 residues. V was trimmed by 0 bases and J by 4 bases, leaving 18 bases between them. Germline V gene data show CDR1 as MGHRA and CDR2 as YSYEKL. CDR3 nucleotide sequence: TGCGCCAGCAGCCAAGATGGGGTTCGGCAGGGTTTCTATGGCTACACCTTC. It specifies CASSQDGVRQGFYGYTF.

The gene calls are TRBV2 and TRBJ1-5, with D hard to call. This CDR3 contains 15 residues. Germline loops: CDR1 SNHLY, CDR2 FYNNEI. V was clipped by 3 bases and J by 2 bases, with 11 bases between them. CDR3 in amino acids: CASSDNLRGNQPQHF. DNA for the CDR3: TGTGCCAGCAGTGACAACCTTCGGGGCAATCAGCCCCAGCATTTT. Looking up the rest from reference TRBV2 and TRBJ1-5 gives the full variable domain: EPEVTQTPSHQVTQMGQEVILRCVPISNHLYFYWYRQILGQKVEFLVSFYNNEISEKSEIFDDQFSVERPDGSNFTLKIRSTKLEDSAMYFCASSDNLRGNQPQHFGDGTRLSIL.

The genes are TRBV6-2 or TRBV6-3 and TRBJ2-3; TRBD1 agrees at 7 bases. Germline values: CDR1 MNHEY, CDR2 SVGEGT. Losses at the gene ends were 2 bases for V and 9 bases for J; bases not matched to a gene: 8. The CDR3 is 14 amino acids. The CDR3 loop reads CASSYDRAIRTQYF. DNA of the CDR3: TGTGCCAGCAGTTACGACAGGGCAATTAGGACGCAGTATTTT.

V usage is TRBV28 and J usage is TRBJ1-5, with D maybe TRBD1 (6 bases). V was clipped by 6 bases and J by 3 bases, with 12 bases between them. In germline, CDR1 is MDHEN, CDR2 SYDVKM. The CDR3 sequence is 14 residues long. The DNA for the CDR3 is TGTGCCAGCAGGAGACAGGTCCTCAATCAGCCCCAGCATTTT. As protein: CASRRQVLNQPQHF.

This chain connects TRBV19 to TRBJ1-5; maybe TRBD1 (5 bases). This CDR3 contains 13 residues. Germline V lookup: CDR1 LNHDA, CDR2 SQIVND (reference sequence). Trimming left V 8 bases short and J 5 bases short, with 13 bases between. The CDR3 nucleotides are TGTGCCAGTCAGCAGGGTAGAGATCAGCCCCAGCATTTT. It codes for CASQQGRDQPQHF.

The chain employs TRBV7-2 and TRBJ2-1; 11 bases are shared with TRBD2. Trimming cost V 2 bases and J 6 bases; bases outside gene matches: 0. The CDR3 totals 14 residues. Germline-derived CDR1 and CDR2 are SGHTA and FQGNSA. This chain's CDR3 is CASSLLAGGNEQFF. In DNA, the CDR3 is TGTGCCAGCAGCTTACTAGCGGGGGGCAATGAGCAGTTCTTC.

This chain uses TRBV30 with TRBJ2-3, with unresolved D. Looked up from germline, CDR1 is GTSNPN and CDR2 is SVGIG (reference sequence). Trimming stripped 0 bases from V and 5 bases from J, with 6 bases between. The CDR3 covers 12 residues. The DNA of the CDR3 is TGTGCCTGGAGTGTAATGCGAGATACGCAGTATTTT. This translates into CAWSVMRDTQYF.

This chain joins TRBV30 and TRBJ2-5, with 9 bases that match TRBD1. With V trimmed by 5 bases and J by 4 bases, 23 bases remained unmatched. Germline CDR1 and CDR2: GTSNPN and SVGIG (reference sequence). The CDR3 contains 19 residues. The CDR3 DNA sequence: TGTGCCTGGTTCAAGGGGTCAAACGAGGGACAGGGAGGTAGAGAGACCCAGTACTTC. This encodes CAWFKGSNEGQGGRETQYF.

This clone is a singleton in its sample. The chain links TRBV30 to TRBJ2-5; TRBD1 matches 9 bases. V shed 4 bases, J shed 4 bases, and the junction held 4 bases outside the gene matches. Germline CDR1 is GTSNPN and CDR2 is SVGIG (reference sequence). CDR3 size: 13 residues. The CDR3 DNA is TGTGCCTGGAAGGCACAGGGGGCAGAGACCCAGTACTTC. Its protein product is CAWKAQGAETQYF.

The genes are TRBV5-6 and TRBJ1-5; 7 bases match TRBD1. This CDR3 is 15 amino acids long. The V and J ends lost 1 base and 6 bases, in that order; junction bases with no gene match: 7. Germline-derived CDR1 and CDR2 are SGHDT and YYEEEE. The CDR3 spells CASSLYDRVGQPQHF. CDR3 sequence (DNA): TGTGCCAGCAGCTTGTATGACAGGGTCGGTCAGCCCCAGCATTTT.

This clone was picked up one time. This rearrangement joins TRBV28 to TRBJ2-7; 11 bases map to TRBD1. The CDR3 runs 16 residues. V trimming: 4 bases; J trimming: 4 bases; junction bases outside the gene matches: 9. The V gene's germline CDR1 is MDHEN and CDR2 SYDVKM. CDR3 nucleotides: TGTGCCAGCAGTTCGGGGGCCGGGACAGGGGGTTACGAGCAGTACTTC. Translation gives CASSSGAGTGGYEQYF.

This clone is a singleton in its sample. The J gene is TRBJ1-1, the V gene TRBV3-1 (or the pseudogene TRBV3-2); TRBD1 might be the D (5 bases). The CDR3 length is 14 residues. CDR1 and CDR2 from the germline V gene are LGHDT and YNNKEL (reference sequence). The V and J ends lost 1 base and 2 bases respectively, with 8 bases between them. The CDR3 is CASSQVGPNTEAFF. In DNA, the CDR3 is TGTGCCAGCAGCCAAGTGGGGCCAAACACTGAAGCTTTCTTT.

CDR3 protein: CASKSSPNPPNQPQHF. Here the CDR3 DNA reads TGTGCCAGCAAGTCTAGTCCCAACCCGCCAAATCAGCCCCAGCATTTT. The V call is TRBV27, the J call TRBJ1-5; D not resolved. The germline V gene has CDR1 MNHEY and CDR2 SMNVEV (reference sequence). V lost 7 bases and J 4 bases, leaving 20 bases between the germline ends. The CDR3 totals 16 residues.